The rows below give T cell receptor beta chains drawn from one sample of a study of radiation and T cells in renal cell carcinoma. Only in-frame clones appear in the TCRdb table, and some are missing; sequencing was by immunoSEQ multiplex PCR. Seen here are roughly 58,000 clones, over 65% observed once, and the top ten hold approximately 6.8%. The source material was blood, sampled from a patient whose treatment included radiotherapy and nephrectomy. The receptors shown here come from a man in his sixties with renal cell carcinoma. Each CDR3 is given with its conserved first and last residue. The order of the fields is V gene, J gene, CDR3 protein.

TRBV9	TRBJ2-2	CASPMRGVVRRELFF
TRBV6-5	TRBJ2-3	CASRPGLATKTQYF
TRBV6-5	TRBJ1-1	CASGGRTGESAEAFF
TRBV7-2	TRBJ2-5	CASRFVAGGQETQYF
TRBV5-7	TRBJ1-5	CASSPQVGQTNQPQHF
TRBV29-1	TRBJ2-1	CSVEKRLAGSNEQFF
TRBV6-6	TRBJ1-1	CASSSASWAEAFF
TRBV5-8	TRBJ2-3	CASSIPSGPSTDTQYF
TRBV30	TRBJ1-1	CAWTARLDTEAFF
TRBV5-1	TRBJ2-1	CASSPSLGNNEQFF